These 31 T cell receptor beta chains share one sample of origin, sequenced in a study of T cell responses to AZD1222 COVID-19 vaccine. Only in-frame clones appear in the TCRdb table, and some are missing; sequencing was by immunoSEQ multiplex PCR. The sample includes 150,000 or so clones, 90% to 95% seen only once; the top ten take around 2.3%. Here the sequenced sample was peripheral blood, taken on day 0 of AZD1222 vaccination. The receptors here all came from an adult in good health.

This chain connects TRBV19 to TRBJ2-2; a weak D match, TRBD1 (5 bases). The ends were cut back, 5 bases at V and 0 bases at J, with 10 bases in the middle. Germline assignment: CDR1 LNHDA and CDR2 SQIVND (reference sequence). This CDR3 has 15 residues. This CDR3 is CASSGAGSNTGELFF. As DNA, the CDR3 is TGTGCCAGTAGTGGGGCAGGATCGAACACCGGGGAGCTGTTTTTT.

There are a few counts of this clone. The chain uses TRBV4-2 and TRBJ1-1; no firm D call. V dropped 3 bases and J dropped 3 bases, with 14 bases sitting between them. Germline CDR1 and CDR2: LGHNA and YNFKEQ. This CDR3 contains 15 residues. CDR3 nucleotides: TGTGCCAGCAGCCAGGAGGTCTACGGGGACACTGAAGCTTTCTTT. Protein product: CASSQEVYGDTEAFF.

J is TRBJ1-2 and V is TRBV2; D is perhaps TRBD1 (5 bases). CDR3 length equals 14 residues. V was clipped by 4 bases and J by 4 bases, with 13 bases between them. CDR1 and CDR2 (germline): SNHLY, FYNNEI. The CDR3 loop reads CASSAAGVGYGYTF. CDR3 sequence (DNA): TGTGCCAGCAGTGCGGCGGGGGTTGGCTATGGCTACACCTTC. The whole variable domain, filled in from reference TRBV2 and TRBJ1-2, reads EPEVTQTPSHQVTQMGQEVILRCVPISNHLYFYWYRQILGQKVEFLVSFYNNEISEKSEIFDDQFSVERPDGSNFTLKIRSTKLEDSAMYFCASSAAGVGYGYTFGSGTRLTVV.

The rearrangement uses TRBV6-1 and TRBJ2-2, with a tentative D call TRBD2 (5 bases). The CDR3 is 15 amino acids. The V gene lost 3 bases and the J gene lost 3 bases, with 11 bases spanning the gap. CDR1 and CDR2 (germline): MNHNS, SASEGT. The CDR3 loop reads CASSDMGGYTGELFF. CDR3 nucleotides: TGTGCCAGCAGTGATATGGGCGGGTACACCGGGGAGCTGTTTTTT.

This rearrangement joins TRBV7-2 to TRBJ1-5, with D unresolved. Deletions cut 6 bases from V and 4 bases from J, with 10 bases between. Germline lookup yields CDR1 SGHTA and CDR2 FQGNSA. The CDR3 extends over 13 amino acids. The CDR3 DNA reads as TGTGCCAGCAGTTCACAGAAAAATCAGCCCCAGCATTTT. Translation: CASSSQKNQPQHF.

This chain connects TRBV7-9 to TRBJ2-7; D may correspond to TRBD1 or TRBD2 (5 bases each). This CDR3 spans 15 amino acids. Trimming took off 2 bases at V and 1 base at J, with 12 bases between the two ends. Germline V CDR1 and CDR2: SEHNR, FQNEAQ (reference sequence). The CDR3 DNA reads TGTGCCAGCAGCTTAAGGGACGGTTATTCCTACGAGCAGTACTTC. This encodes CASSLRDGYSYEQYF.

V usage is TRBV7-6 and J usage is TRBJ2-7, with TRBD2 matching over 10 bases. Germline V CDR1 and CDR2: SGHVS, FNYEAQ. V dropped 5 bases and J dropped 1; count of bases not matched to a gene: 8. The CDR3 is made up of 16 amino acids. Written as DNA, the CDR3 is TGTGCCAGCAGCCGAACCAGCGGGAGGGGGTCCTACGAGCAGTACTTC. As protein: CASSRTSGRGSYEQYF.

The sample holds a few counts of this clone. As DNA, the CDR3 is TGTGCCAGCAGCTTGCGCCAGTCGAATGAAAAACTGTTTTTT. Encoded protein: CASSLRQSNEKLFF. The chain recombines TRBV5-4 with TRBJ1-4; no clear D gene. The V gene lost 1 base and the J gene lost 5 bases, with 9 bases spanning the gap. CDR3 length equals 14 residues. CDR1 is SGHNT and CDR2 is YYREEE in the germline V gene (reference sequence).

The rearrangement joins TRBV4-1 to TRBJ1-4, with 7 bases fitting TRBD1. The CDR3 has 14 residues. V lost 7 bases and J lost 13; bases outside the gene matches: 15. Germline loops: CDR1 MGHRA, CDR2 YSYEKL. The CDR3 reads CASNRGLAWGGLFF. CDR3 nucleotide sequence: TGCGCCAGCAACAGGGGCCTCGCCTGGGGTGGACTGTTTTTT.

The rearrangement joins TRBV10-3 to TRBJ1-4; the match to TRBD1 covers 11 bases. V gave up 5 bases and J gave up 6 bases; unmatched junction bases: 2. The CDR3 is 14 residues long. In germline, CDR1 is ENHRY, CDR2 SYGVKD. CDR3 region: CAISRTGGDEKLFF. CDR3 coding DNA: TGTGCCATCAGTCGGACAGGGGGCGATGAAAAACTGTTTTTT.

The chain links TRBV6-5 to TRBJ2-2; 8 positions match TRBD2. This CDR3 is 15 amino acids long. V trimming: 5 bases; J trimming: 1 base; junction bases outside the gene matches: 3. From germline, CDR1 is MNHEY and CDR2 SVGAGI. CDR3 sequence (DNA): TGTGCCAGCAGTAAGGCGGGGGGGAACACCGGGGAGCTGTTTTTT. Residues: CASSKAGGNTGELFF.

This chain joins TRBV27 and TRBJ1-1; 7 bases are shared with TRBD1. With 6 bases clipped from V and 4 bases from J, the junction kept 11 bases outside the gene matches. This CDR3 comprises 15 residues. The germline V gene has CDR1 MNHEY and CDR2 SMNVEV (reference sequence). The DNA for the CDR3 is TGTGCCAGCAGCCCCGTCCTACAGGGGAGCACTGAAGCTTTCTTT. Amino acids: CASSPVLQGSTEAFF.

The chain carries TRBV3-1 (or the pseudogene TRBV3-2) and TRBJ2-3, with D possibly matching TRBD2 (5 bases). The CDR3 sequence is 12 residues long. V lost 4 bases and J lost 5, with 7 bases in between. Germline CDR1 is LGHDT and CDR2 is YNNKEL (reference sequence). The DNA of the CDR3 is TGTGCCAGCAGCCCAACTAGAGATACGCAGTATTTT. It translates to CASSPTRDTQYF.

The CDR3 bases are TGTGCCAGCAGCCAAGAGTGGGGGGGTGGAAACACCATATATTTT. It is translated as CASSQEWGGGNTIYF. This chain connects TRBV3-1 (or the pseudogene TRBV3-2) to TRBJ1-3; D might be TRBD1 (5 bases). Germline CDR1 reads LGHDT; CDR2 reads YNNKEL (reference sequence). The V gene lost 0 bases and the J gene lost 3 bases, with 9 bases spanning the gap. The CDR3 covers 15 residues.

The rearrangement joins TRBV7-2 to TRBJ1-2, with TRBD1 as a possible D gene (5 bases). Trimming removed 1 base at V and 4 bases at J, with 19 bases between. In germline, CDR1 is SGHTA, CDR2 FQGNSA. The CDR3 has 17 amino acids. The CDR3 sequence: CASSLGAAQQVGYGYTF. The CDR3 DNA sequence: TGTGCCAGCAGCTTAGGGGCCGCACAACAGGTGGGCTATGGCTACACCTTC.

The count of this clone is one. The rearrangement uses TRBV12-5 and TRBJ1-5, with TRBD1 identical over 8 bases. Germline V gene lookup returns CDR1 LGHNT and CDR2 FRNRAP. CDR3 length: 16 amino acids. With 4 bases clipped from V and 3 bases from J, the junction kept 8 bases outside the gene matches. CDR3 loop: CASGSAGGPYNQPQHF. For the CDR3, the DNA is TGTGCTAGTGGTTCCGCAGGGGGCCCCTACAATCAGCCCCAGCATTTT.

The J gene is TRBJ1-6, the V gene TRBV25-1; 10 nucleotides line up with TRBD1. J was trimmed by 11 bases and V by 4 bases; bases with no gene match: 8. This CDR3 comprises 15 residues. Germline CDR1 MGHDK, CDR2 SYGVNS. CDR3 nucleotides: TGTGCCAGCAGTGTACGGGACAGGGGTGTTGCACCCCTCCACTTT. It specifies CASSVRDRGVAPLHF.

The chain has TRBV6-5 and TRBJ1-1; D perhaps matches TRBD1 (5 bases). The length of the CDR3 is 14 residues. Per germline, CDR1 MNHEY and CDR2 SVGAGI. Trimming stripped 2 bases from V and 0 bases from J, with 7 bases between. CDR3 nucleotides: TGTGCCAGCAGTTACCAGGGCTTGAACACTGAAGCTTTCTTT. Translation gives CASSYQGLNTEAFF.

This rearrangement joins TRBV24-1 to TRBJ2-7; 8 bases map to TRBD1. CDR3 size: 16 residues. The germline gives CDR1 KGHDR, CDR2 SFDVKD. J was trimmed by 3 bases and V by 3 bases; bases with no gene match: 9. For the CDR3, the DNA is TGTGCCACCAGTGATGCCGGGACAGGCCTTTACTACGAGCAGTACTTC. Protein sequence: CATSDAGTGLYYEQYF.

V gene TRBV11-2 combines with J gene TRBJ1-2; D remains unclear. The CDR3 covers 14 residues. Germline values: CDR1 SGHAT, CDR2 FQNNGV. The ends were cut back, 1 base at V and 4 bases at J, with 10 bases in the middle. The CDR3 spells CASSLAHSPYGYTF. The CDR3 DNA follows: TGTGCCAGCAGCTTAGCGCATTCCCCCTATGGCTACACCTTC.

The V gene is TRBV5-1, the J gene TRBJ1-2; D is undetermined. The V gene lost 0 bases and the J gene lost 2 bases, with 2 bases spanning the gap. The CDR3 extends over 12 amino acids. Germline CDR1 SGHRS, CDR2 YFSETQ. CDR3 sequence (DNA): TGCGCCAGCAGCTTGGGAAACTATGGCTACACCTTC. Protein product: CASSLGNYGYTF.

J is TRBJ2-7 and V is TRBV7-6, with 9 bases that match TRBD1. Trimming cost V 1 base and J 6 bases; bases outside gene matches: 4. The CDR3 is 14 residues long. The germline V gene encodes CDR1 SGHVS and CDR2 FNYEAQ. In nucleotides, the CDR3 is TGTGCCAGCAGCTTAGGACCGGGACAGGGCGAGCAGTACTTC. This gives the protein CASSLGPGQGEQYF.

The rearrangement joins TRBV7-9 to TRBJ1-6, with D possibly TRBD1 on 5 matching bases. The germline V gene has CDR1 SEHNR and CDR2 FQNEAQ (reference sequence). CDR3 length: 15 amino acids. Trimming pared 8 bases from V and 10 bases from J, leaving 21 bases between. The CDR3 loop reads CASGGTAVPISPLHF. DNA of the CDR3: TGTGCCAGCGGAGGGACGGCTGTCCCTATCTCACCCCTCCACTTT.

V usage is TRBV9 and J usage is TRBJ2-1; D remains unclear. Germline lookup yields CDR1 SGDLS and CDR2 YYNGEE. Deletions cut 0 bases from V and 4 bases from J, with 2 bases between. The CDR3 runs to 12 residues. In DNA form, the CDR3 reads TGTGCCAGCAGCGTAGGTTACAATGAGCAGTTCTTC. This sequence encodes CASSVGYNEQFF.

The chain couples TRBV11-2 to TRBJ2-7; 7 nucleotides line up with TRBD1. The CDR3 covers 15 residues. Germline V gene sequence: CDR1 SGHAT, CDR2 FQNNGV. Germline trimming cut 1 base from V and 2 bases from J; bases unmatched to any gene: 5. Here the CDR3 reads CASSLALTGPYEQYF. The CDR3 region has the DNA TGTGCCAGCAGCTTAGCCCTGACAGGGCCCTACGAGCAGTACTTC. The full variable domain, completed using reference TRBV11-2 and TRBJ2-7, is EAGVAQSPRYKIIEKRQSVAFWCNPISGHATLYWYQQILGQGPKLLIQFQNNGVVDDSQLPKDRFSAERLKGVDSTLKIQPAKLEDSAVYLCASSLALTGPYEQYFGPGTRLTVT.

The chain's CDR3 is CASSLSGEAFF. The CDR3 DNA sequence: TGTGCCAGCAGCTTGTCAGGGGAAGCTTTCTTT. The chain recombines TRBV5-4 with TRBJ1-1; D is perhaps TRBD1 (5 bases). V shed 1 base and J shed 8 bases, with 6 bases lying between them. Germline V gene lookup returns CDR1 SGHNT and CDR2 YYREEE (reference sequence). CDR3 length equals 11 residues.

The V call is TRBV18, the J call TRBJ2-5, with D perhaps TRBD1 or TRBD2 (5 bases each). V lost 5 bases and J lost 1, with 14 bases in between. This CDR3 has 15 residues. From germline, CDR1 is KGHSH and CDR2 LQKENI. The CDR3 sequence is CASSFGTDIQETQYF. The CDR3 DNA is TGTGCCAGCTCATTTGGGACCGACATCCAAGAGACCCAGTACTTC.

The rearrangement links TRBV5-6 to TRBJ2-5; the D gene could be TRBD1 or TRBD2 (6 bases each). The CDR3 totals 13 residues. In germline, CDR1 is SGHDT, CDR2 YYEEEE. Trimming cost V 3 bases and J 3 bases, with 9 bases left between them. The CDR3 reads CASSWGAKETQYF. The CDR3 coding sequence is TGTGCCAGCAGCTGGGGGGCCAAAGAGACCCAGTACTTC.

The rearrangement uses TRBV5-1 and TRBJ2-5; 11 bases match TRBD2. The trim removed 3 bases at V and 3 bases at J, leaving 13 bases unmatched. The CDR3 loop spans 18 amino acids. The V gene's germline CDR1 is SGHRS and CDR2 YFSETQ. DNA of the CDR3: TGCGCCAGCAGCTCGGAATTAGCGGGGGGGCCGTGGAAAGAGACCCAGTACTTC. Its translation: CASSSELAGGPWKETQYF.

The CDR3 DNA sequence: TGTGCCAGCAGCCCAGGGGGGTGGGATAGGGATGGCTACACCTTC. This gives the protein CASSPGGWDRDGYTF. The chain uses TRBV7-3 and TRBJ1-2; 7 nucleotides agree with TRBD1. Germline lookup yields CDR1 SGHTA and CDR2 FQGTGA. With 5 bases clipped from V and 6 bases from J, the junction kept 12 bases outside the gene matches. The CDR3 loop spans 15 amino acids.

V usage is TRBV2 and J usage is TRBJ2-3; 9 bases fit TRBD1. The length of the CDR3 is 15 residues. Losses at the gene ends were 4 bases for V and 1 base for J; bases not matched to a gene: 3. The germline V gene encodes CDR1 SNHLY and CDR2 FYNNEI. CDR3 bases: TGTGCCAGCAGTGCAAGGGACAGGGGCACAGATACGCAGTATTTT. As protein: CASSARDRGTDTQYF. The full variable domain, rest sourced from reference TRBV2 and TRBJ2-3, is EPEVTQTPSHQVTQMGQEVILRCVPISNHLYFYWYRQILGQKVEFLVSFYNNEISEKSEIFDDQFSVERPDGSNFTLKIRSTKLEDSAMYFCASSARDRGTDTQYFGPGTRLTVL.